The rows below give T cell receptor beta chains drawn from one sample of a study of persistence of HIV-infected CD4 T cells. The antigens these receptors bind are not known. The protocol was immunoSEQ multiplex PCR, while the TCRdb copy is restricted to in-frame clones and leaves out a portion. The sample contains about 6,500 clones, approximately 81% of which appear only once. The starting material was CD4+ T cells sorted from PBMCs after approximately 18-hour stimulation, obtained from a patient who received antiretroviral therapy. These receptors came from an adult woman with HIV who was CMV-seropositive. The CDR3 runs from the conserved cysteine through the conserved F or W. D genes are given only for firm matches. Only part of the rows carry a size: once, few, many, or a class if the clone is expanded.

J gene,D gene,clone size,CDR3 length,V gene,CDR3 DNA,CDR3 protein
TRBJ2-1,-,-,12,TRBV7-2,TGTGCCAGCAGCTTAAGTAGGACTGAGCAGTTCTTC,CASSLSRTEQFF
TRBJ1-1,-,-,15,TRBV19,TGTGCCAGTACAGACATGGGGGGCCGGAACACTGAAGCTTTCTTT,CASTDMGGRNTEAFF
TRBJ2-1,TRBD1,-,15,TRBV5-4,TGTGCCAGCAGCCTAAACAGGGGGCTAAACAATGAGCAGTTCTTC,CASSLNRGLNNEQFF
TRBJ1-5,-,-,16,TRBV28,TGTGCCAGCAGTTTCGTTTCGGGGGGGGCGAATCAGCCCCAGCATTTT,CASSFVSGGANQPQHF
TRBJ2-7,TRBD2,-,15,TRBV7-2,TGTGCCAGCAGCTTAGTTATGACTAGCGGTTACGAGCAGTACTTC,CASSLVMTSGYEQYF
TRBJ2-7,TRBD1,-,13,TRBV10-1,TGCGCCAGCAGTGAGGCAGGGGGCTACGAGCAGTACTTC,CASSEAGGYEQYF
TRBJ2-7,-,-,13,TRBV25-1,TGTGCCAGCAGTGACTCCGATGCGGGGGAGCAGTACTTC,CASSDSDAGEQYF
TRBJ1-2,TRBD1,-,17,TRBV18,TGTGCCAGCTCATCCTCGATTGACAGGGGCGGAATCTATGGCTACACCTTC,CASSSSIDRGGIYGYTF
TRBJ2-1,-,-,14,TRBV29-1,TGCAGCGCCTCAGGGCGGGGATTTGTCAATGAGCAGTTCTTC,CSASGRGFVNEQFF
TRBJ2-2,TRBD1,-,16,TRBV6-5,TGTGCCAGCAGTTATATGACAGGGGTTTCCACCGGGGAGCTGTTTTTT,CASSYMTGVSTGELFF
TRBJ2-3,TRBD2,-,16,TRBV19,TGTGCCAGTAGTCTCAAGACTAGCGGGAGGACAGATACGCAGTATTTT,CASSLKTSGRTDTQYF
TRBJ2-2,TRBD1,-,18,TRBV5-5,TGTGCCAGCAGCTTAAGTCCACAGGGGGCTTCTAACACCGGGGAGCTGTTTTTT,CASSLSPQGASNTGELFF
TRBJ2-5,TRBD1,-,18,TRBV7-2,TGTGCCAGCAGCTTAGCGCCCCGGGACAGCCGGAAACAAGAGACCCAGTACTTC,CASSLAPRDSRKQETQYF
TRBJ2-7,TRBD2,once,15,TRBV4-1,TGCGCCAGCAGCCAAGTTGAGACTAGCGGGTACGAGCAGTACTTC,CASSQVETSGYEQYF
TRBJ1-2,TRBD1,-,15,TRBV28,TGTGCCAGCAGTTTCGTACTCCGGGACAGGGGAGGCTACACCTTC,CASSFVLRDRGGYTF
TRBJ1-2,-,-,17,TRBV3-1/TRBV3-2,TGTGCCAGCAGCCAAGGGGAGGGCGGGGGTATTAACTATGGCTACACCTTC,CASSQGEGGGINYGYTF
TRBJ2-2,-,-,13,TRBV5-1,TGCGCCAGCAGCGCCAGACAGGCCGGGGAGCTGTTTTTT,CASSARQAGELFF
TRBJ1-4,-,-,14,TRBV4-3,TGCGCCAGCAGCCAAGAAGCGTCAGTTGGAAAACTGTTTTTT,CASSQEASVGKLFF
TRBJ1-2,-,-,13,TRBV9,TGTGCCAGCAGCGTAGACCTTAACTATGGCTACACCTTC,CASSVDLNYGYTF
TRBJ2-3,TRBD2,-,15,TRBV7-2,TGTGCCAGCAGCGCCAGCGGGGGGCGCACAGATACGCAGTATTTT,CASSASGGRTDTQYF
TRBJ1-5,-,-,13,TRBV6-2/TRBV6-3,TGTGCCAGCAGTTACGACACTCATCAGCCCCAGCATTTT,CASSYDTHQPQHF
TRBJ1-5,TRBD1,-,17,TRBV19,TGTGCCAGTAGTATCGCATCGACAGGGGGACTTAATCAGCCCCAGCATTTT,CASSIASTGGLNQPQHF
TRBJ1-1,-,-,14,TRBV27,TGTGCCAGCAGTCCACTCTTTTCGAACACTGAAGCTTTCTTT,CASSPLFSNTEAFF
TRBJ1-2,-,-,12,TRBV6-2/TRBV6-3,TGTGCCAGCAGTCAGGGACCCTATGGCTACACCTTC,CASSQGPYGYTF
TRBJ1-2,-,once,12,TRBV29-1,TGCAGCGTTGAGGGACTTCTAGATGGCTACACCTTC,CSVEGLLDGYTF
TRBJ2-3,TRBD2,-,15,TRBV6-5,TGTGCCAGCAGTTACTCCGAAGCGGGAGAGCGTACGCAGTATTTT,CASSYSEAGERTQYF
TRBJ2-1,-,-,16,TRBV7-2,TGTGCCAGCAGCCCCCGAGGGGGGACGACTAGTCCTGAGCAGTTCTTC,CASSPRGGTTSPEQFF
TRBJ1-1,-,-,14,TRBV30,TGTGCCTGGAGTCGTCAGGGCCGAGGCACTGAAGCTTTCTTT,CAWSRQGRGTEAFF
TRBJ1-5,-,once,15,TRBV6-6,TGTGCCAGCATGGAAGAAGCTTATAGCAATCAGCCCCAGCATTTT,CASMEEAYSNQPQHF
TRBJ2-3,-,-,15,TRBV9,TGTGCCAGCAGCGTAATGGGCTTTGGCACAGATACGCAGTATTTT,CASSVMGFGTDTQYF
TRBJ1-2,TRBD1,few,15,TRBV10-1,TGCGCCAGCAGTGAATCCAGGGACAGAAGATATGGCTACACCTTC,CASSESRDRRYGYTF
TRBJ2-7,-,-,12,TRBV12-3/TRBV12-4,TGTGCCAGCAGTTTAGCGCAGGGGCCACCCCGCTTC,CASSLAQGPPRF
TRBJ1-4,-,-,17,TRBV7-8,TGTGCCAGCAGCTTAGCTCTATCGAGGGGGAGTGGTGAAAAACTGTTTTTT,CASSLALSRGSGEKLFF
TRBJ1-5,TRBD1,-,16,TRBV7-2,TGTGCCAGCAGCTTACAAGACAGGGGACTCGCGAAGCCCCAGCATTTT,CASSLQDRGLAKPQHF
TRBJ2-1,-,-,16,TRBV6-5,TGTGCCAGCAGTTCCTTAGCTTCTTCGACTTACAATGAGCAGTTCTTC,CASSSLASSTYNEQFF
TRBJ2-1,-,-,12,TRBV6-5,TGTGCCAGCACCTGGACGGGCAATGAGCAGTTCTTC,CASTWTGNEQFF
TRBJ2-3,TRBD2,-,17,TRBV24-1,TGTGCCACCAGCTCCGGTTTGGGCGGGGGGTACACAGATACGCAGTATTTT,CATSSGLGGGYTDTQYF
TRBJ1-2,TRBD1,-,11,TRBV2,TGTGCCAGCGGGACAGACTATGGCTACACCTTC,CASGTDYGYTF
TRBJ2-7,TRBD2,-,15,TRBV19,TGTGCCAGTAGCCCTCCGGGACTCGGGGGGTACGAGCAGTACTTC,CASSPPGLGGYEQYF
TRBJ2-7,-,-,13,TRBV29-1,TGCAGCGTGATGGGGGGTCGGTCCTACAAGCAGTACTTC,CSVMGGRSYKQYF
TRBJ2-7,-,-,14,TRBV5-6,TGTGCCAGCAGCCCGGGGGGCGGGATCTACGAGCAGTACTTC,CASSPGGGIYEQYF
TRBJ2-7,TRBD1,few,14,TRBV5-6,TGTGCCAGCAGCTTAACGGGACAGGGGAACGAGCAGTACTTC,CASSLTGQGNEQYF
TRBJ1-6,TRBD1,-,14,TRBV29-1,TGCAGCGCCAAAACAGGGGACTATAATTCACCCCTCCACTTT,CSAKTGDYNSPLHF
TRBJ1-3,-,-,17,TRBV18,TGTGCCAGCTCACCTTACAGTTCCGGAGCCTCTGGAAACACCATATATTTT,CASSPYSSGASGNTIYF
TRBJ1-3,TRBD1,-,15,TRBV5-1,TGCGCCAGCAGCCCAGGAGGGACAGAGGGAAACACCATATATTTT,CASSPGGTEGNTIYF
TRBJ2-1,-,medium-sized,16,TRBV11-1,TGTGCCAGCAGCTCGTCGGGGGTTATGGCATACAATGAGCAGTTCTTC,CASSSSGVMAYNEQFF
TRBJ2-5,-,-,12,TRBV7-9,TGTGCCAGCAGCCGGGGGAGAGAGACCCAGTACTTC,CASSRGRETQYF
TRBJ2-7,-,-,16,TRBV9,TGTGCCAGCAGCGCGACGGACCTCACTCAGGCCTACGAGCAGTACTTC,CASSATDLTQAYEQYF
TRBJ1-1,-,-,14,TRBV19,TGTGCCAGTAGGGGAAAGGAGCGGAACACTGAAGCTTTCTTT,CASRGKERNTEAFF
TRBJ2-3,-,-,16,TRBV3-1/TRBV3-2,TGTGCCAGCAGCCAGGGCCGGGCCCCCGGGACAGATACGCAGTATTTT,CASSQGRAPGTDTQYF
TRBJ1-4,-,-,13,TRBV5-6,TGTGCCAGCTCCGGGTTGGAGCGGGAAAAACTGTTTTTT,CASSGLEREKLFF
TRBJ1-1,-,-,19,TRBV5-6,TGTGCCAGCAGCTTGAGGGGGTACAGGGCCTCCCGCATGAACACTGAAGCTTTCTTT,CASSLRGYRASRMNTEAFF
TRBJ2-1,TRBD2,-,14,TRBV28,TGTGCCAGCAACGTAGCGGGAGTTTACAATGAGCAGTTCTTC,CASNVAGVYNEQFF
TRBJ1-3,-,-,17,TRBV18,TGTGCCAGCTCACCACCCCCTTCTCCAACGGGAGGAAACACCATATATTTT,CASSPPPSPTGGNTIYF
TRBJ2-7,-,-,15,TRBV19,TGTGCCAGTAGTATGAGAGGGCCCGGGGCCTACGAGCAGTACTTC,CASSMRGPGAYEQYF